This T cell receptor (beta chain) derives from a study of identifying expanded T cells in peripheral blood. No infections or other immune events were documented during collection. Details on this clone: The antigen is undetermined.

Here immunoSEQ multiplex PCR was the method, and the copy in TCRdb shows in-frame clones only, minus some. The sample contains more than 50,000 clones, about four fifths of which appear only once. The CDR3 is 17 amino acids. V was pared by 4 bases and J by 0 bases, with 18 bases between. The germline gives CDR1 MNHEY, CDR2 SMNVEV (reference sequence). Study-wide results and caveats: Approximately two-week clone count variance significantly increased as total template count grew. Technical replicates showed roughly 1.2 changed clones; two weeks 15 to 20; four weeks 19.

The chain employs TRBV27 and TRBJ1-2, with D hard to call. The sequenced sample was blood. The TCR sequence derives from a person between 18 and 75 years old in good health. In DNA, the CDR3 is TGTGCCAGCAGTTCATTGACCCGACGGGCCTCTAACTATGGCTACACCTTC. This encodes CASSSLTRRASNYGYTF.